Listed below are T cell receptor beta chains from one sample, sequenced in a study of cytomegalovirus exposure and HLA in healthy donors. The data were produced by immunoSEQ multiplex PCR, yet TCRdb's version contains in-frame clones alone and is incomplete. In the table there are around 170,000 clones, over 80% of which are singletons. Source material: PBMCs. Receptors originate from a man aged 40-49 years in good health and CMV-seronegative. CDR3s include the opening cysteine and the closing phenylalanine or tryptophan. Fields, in order: clone size, V gene, D gene, J gene, CDR3 protein, CDR3 DNA. The D gene is left open where the match is weak. A row's size may be missing; if present it is once, few, many or a size class.

clone size: -
V gene: TRBV11-3
D gene: -
J gene: TRBJ2-1
CDR3 protein: CASSLAGWSNEQFF
CDR3 DNA: TGTGCCAGCAGCTTAGCGGGGTGGTCCAATGAGCAGTTCTTC

clone size: -
V gene: TRBV4-3
D gene: -
J gene: TRBJ1-1
CDR3 protein: CASSQERGNTEAFF
CDR3 DNA: TGCGCCAGCAGCCAAGAGCGGGGGAACACTGAAGCTTTCTTT

clone size: -
V gene: TRBV5-1
D gene: -
J gene: TRBJ2-6
CDR3 protein: CASSADWEVGANVLTF
CDR3 DNA: TGCGCCAGCAGCGCCGACTGGGAGGTCGGGGCCAACGTCCTGACTTTC

clone size: -
V gene: TRBV2
D gene: -
J gene: TRBJ2-5
CDR3 protein: CASSGQHPHF
CDR3 DNA: TGTGCCAGCAGTGGGCAACACCCGCACTTC

clone size: -
V gene: TRBV5-6
D gene: -
J gene: TRBJ2-3
CDR3 protein: CASSFSGTGTDTQYF
CDR3 DNA: TGTGCCAGCAGCTTTAGCGGGACAGGGACGGATACGCAGTATTTT

clone size: -
V gene: TRBV19
D gene: TRBD1
J gene: TRBJ1-2
CDR3 protein: CASSTSTGSYGYTF
CDR3 DNA: TGTGCCAGTAGTACCTCGACAGGGTCCTATGGCTACACCTTC

clone size: few
V gene: TRBV6-4
D gene: -
J gene: TRBJ2-6
CDR3 protein: CASSVGQAGPGANVLTF
CDR3 DNA: TGTGCCAGCAGTGTGGGTCAGGCAGGGCCAGGGGCCAACGTCCTGACTTTC

clone size: -
V gene: TRBV7-2
D gene: -
J gene: TRBJ2-7
CDR3 protein: CASSLAYGGSYEQYF
CDR3 DNA: TGTGCCAGCAGCTTAGCCTATGGGGGCAGCTACGAGCAGTACTTC

clone size: -
V gene: TRBV4-2
D gene: -
J gene: TRBJ2-7
CDR3 protein: CASSQVTTRREQYF
CDR3 DNA: TGTGCCAGCAGCCAAGTCACCACCCGGAGGGAGCAGTACTTC

clone size: -
V gene: TRBV27
D gene: TRBD1
J gene: TRBJ2-7
CDR3 protein: CASSPGTGPYEQYF
CDR3 DNA: TGTGCCAGCAGCCCCGGGACAGGGCCATACGAGCAGTACTTC

clone size: few
V gene: TRBV25-1
D gene: TRBD1
J gene: TRBJ2-1
CDR3 protein: CASSELQGTGFNEQFF
CDR3 DNA: TGTGCCAGCAGTGAATTACAGGGGACAGGGTTCAATGAGCAGTTCTTC

clone size: few
V gene: TRBV4-2
D gene: TRBD1
J gene: TRBJ2-7
CDR3 protein: CASSHPGTGFYEQYF
CDR3 DNA: TGTGCCAGCAGCCACCCCGGGACAGGCTTCTACGAGCAGTACTTC

clone size: few
V gene: TRBV28
D gene: TRBD1
J gene: TRBJ1-2
CDR3 protein: CASSVQGGYGYTF
CDR3 DNA: TGTGCCAGCAGTGTACAGGGGGGCTATGGCTACACCTTC

clone size: once
V gene: TRBV14
D gene: -
J gene: TRBJ1-2
CDR3 protein: CASSQDRQLHYGYTF
CDR3 DNA: TGTGCCAGCAGCCAAGACCGACAGCTCCACTATGGCTACACCTTC

clone size: few
V gene: TRBV7-2
D gene: -
J gene: TRBJ1-6
CDR3 protein: CASSLRAGDTYNSPLHF
CDR3 DNA: TGTGCCAGCAGCTTAAGGGCTGGGGACACCTATAATTCACCCCTCCACTTT

clone size: -
V gene: TRBV27
D gene: TRBD1
J gene: TRBJ1-5
CDR3 protein: CASSLGRGPNQPQHF
CDR3 DNA: TGTGCCAGCAGTTTAGGCAGGGGGCCGAATCAGCCCCAGCATTTT

clone size: -
V gene: TRBV7-8
D gene: -
J gene: TRBJ2-1
CDR3 protein: CASSLAGAYNEQFF
CDR3 DNA: TGTGCCAGCAGCTTAGCGGGAGCCTACAATGAGCAGTTCTTC

clone size: -
V gene: TRBV7-2
D gene: TRBD2
J gene: TRBJ2-7
CDR3 protein: CASSPNALSGGAGEQYF
CDR3 DNA: TGTGCCAGCAGCCCGAACGCCCTTAGCGGGGGGGCCGGCGAGCAGTACTTC

clone size: -
V gene: TRBV2
D gene: -
J gene: TRBJ1-2
CDR3 protein: CASSVETTWDGYTF
CDR3 DNA: TGTGCCAGCAGTGTAGAGACTACATGGGATGGCTACACCTTC

clone size: -
V gene: TRBV30
D gene: -
J gene: TRBJ1-5
CDR3 protein: CAWSGVNSNQPQHF
CDR3 DNA: TGTGCCTGGAGTGGAGTTAATAGCAATCAGCCCCAGCATTTT

clone size: -
V gene: TRBV5-6
D gene: TRBD1
J gene: TRBJ2-5
CDR3 protein: CASSSTPDRAEETQYF
CDR3 DNA: TGTGCCAGCAGCTCGACTCCGGACAGGGCCGAGGAGACCCAGTACTTC

clone size: -
V gene: TRBV7-8
D gene: TRBD2
J gene: TRBJ2-3
CDR3 protein: CASSLARTSGRRTDTQYF
CDR3 DNA: TGTGCCAGCAGCTTAGCGAGGACTAGCGGGAGAAGGACAGATACGCAGTATTTT

clone size: -
V gene: TRBV19
D gene: -
J gene: TRBJ1-2
CDR3 protein: CASSIGEGSGYGYTF
CDR3 DNA: TGTGCCAGTAGTATAGGAGAGGGTTCGGGCTATGGCTACACCTTC

clone size: few
V gene: TRBV7-2
D gene: TRBD2
J gene: TRBJ2-1
CDR3 protein: CASSRSGRAGNEQFF
CDR3 DNA: TGTGCCAGCAGCCGTAGCGGGAGGGCGGGCAATGAGCAGTTCTTC

clone size: -
V gene: TRBV6-4
D gene: TRBD1
J gene: TRBJ1-1
CDR3 protein: CASRMDRAATEAFF
CDR3 DNA: TGTGCCAGCAGGATGGACAGGGCGGCCACTGAAGCTTTCTTT

clone size: -
V gene: TRBV6-6
D gene: -
J gene: TRBJ2-7
CDR3 protein: CASSYAGHSVYEQYF
CDR3 DNA: TGTGCCAGCAGTTACGCAGGCCACTCAGTCTACGAGCAGTACTTC

clone size: -
V gene: TRBV5-4
D gene: -
J gene: TRBJ2-1
CDR3 protein: CASSRDFSYNEQFF
CDR3 DNA: TGTGCCAGCTCCCGGGACTTCTCGTACAATGAGCAGTTCTTC

clone size: -
V gene: TRBV6-1
D gene: -
J gene: TRBJ2-3
CDR3 protein: CASSELFAGMTGNRDTQYF
CDR3 DNA: TGTGCCAGCAGTGAATTATTTGCGGGGATGACAGGGAATAGGGATACGCAGTATTTT

clone size: -
V gene: TRBV7-2
D gene: TRBD2
J gene: TRBJ2-7
CDR3 protein: CASSLGLAGGFYEQYF
CDR3 DNA: TGTGCCAGCAGCTTAGGGCTAGCGGGAGGGTTTTACGAGCAGTACTTC

clone size: -
V gene: TRBV7-3
D gene: TRBD2
J gene: TRBJ2-1
CDR3 protein: CASSLAGGRSSYNEQFF
CDR3 DNA: TGTGCCAGCAGCTTAGCGGGGGGCAGAAGCTCCTACAATGAGCAGTTCTTC

clone size: -
V gene: TRBV5-1
D gene: TRBD1
J gene: TRBJ1-4
CDR3 protein: CASSTGTGALNEKLFF
CDR3 DNA: TGCGCCAGCAGCACCGGGACAGGGGCCCTTAATGAAAAACTGTTTTTT

clone size: once
V gene: TRBV14
D gene: TRBD2
J gene: TRBJ2-7
CDR3 protein: CASSPGRGSTHEQYF
CDR3 DNA: TGTGCCAGCAGCCCCGGGCGGGGGTCGACTCACGAGCAGTACTTC

clone size: -
V gene: TRBV5-3
D gene: -
J gene: TRBJ2-7
CDR3 protein: CARSWDINYEQYF
CDR3 DNA: TGTGCCAGAAGCTGGGACATTAACTACGAGCAGTACTTC

clone size: -
V gene: TRBV11-2
D gene: TRBD1
J gene: TRBJ1-5
CDR3 protein: CASSFGRSGTGAQPQHF
CDR3 DNA: TGTGCCAGCAGCTTCGGACGGTCCGGGACAGGGGCTCAGCCCCAGCATTTT

clone size: -
V gene: TRBV30
D gene: -
J gene: TRBJ2-1
CDR3 protein: CAWSVSGYNEQFF
CDR3 DNA: TGTGCCTGGAGCGTTAGCGGATACAATGAGCAGTTCTTC

clone size: once
V gene: TRBV14
D gene: TRBD1
J gene: TRBJ2-3
CDR3 protein: CASSPGTGRGTDTQYF
CDR3 DNA: TGTGCCAGCAGCCCCGGGACAGGTCGTGGGACAGATACGCAGTATTTT

clone size: -
V gene: TRBV5-1
D gene: TRBD2
J gene: TRBJ2-1
CDR3 protein: CASRDTSGRSYNEQFF
CDR3 DNA: TGCGCCAGCAGAGATACTAGCGGAAGAAGCTACAATGAGCAGTTCTTC

clone size: -
V gene: TRBV29-1
D gene: TRBD2
J gene: TRBJ2-1
CDR3 protein: CSVVLLASEQFF
CDR3 DNA: TGCAGCGTCGTACTACTAGCGTCTGAGCAGTTCTTC

clone size: -
V gene: TRBV9
D gene: TRBD2
J gene: TRBJ2-1
CDR3 protein: CASSGPSSGGSYNEQFF
CDR3 DNA: TGTGCCAGCAGCGGCCCGAGTAGCGGGGGATCCTACAATGAGCAGTTCTTC

clone size: -
V gene: TRBV7-9
D gene: TRBD1
J gene: TRBJ1-1
CDR3 protein: CASSLSAGGPPTEAFF
CDR3 DNA: TGTGCCAGCAGCTTAAGCGCAGGGGGTCCCCCGACTGAAGCTTTCTTT